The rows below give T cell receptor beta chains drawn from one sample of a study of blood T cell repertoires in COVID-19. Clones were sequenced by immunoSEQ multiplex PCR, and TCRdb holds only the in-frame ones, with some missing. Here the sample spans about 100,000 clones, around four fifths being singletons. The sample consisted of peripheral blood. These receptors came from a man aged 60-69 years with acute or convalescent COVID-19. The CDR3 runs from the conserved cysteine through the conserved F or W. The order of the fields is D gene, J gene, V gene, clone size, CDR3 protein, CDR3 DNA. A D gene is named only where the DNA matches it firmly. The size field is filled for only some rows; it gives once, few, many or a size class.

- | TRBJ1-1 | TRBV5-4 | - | CASSLDGFPVMNTEAFF | TGTGCCAGCAGCTTGGACGGGTTCCCCGTCATGAACACTGAAGCTTTCTTT
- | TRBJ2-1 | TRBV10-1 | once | CASSLQGSDEQFF | TGCGCCAGCAGTCTTCAGGGCTCGGATGAGCAGTTCTTC
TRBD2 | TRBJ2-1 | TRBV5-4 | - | CASSLRLADEQFF | TGTGCCAGCAGCTTGAGACTAGCGGACGAGCAGTTCTTC
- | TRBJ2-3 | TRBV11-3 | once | CASSSRLGTDTQYF | TGTGCCAGCAGCTCGAGGCTGGGCACAGATACGCAGTATTTT
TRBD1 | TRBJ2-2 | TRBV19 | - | CASRVDRGETGELFF | TGTGCCAGTAGGGTGGACAGGGGAGAAACCGGGGAGCTGTTTTTT
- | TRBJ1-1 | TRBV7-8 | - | CASSLRETTEAFF | TGTGCCAGCAGCTTGAGGGAGACGACTGAAGCTTTCTTT
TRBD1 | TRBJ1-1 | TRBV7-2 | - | CASRLGQGGTEAFF | TGTGCCAGCAGACTCGGACAGGGGGGGACTGAAGCTTTCTTT
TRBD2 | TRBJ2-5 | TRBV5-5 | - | CASTWWGGETQYF | TGTGCCAGCACCTGGTGGGGGGGTGAGACCCAGTACTTC
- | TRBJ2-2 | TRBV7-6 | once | CASSVGGWTGELFF | TGTGCCAGCAGCGTCGGCGGTTGGACCGGGGAGCTGTTTTTT
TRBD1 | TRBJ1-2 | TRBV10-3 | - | CAIRPTGDRRGYTF | TGTGCCATCAGACCTACAGGGGATCGACGTGGCTACACCTTC
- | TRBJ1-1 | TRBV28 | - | CASKPPLQLEAFF | TGTGCCAGCAAACCACCCCTCCAACTGGAAGCTTTCTTT
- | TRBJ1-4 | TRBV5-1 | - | CASSLAHGGDEKLFF | TGCGCCAGCAGCTTGGCTCACGGGGGGGACGAAAAACTGTTTTTT
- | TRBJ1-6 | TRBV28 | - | CASRYRDSYNSPLHF | TGTGCCAGCAGGTACAGGGACTCCTATAATTCACCCCTCCACTTT
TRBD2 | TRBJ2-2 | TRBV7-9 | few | CASSPRGGATGELFF | TGTGCCAGCAGCCCTCGCGGGGGGGCCACCGGGGAGCTGTTTTTT
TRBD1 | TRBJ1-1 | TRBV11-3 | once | CASSPQGAMAEAFF | TGTGCCAGCAGCCCTCAGGGGGCCATGGCTGAAGCTTTCTTT
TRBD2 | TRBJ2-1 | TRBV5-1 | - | CASSLRLAGYNEQFF | TGCGCCAGCAGCTTAAGACTAGCGGGGTACAATGAGCAGTTCTTC
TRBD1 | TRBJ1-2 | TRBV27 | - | CASRPDRVYGYTF | TGTGCCAGCCGACCTGACAGGGTCTATGGCTACACCTTC
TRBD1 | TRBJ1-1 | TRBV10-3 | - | CAIRETGTGDTEAFF | TGTGCCATCAGGGAGACCGGGACAGGGGACACTGAAGCTTTCTTT
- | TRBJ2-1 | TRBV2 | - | CASSVRLSSYNEQFF | TGTGCCAGCAGTGTACGGTTGAGCTCCTACAATGAGCAGTTCTTC
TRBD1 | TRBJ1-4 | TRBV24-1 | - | CATSDSGQGNEKLFF | TGTGCCACCAGTGATTCCGGACAGGGGAATGAAAAACTGTTTTTT
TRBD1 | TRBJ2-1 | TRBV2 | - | CASSPDRVNSYNEQFF | TGTGCCAGCAGTCCAGACAGGGTCAACTCCTACAATGAGCAGTTCTTC
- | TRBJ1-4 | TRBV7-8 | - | CASSMRMSPTNEKLFF | TGTGCCAGCAGCATGCGGATGTCGCCAACTAATGAAAAACTGTTTTTT
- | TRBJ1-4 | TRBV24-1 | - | CATDEGDEKLFF | TGTGCCACTGACGAGGGGGATGAAAAACTGTTTTTT
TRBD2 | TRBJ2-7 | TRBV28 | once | CASSSRTSGGYLDEQYF | TGTGCCAGCAGTTCTCGGACTAGCGGGGGCTACCTAGACGAGCAGTACTTC
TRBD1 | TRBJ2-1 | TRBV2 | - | CASHPGQGARNEQFF | TGTGCCAGTCACCCGGGACAGGGGGCGCGGAATGAGCAGTTCTTC
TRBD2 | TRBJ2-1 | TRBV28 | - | CASSLSGRDRGEQFF | TGTGCCAGCAGTTTAAGTGGGAGGGACCGCGGTGAGCAGTTCTTC